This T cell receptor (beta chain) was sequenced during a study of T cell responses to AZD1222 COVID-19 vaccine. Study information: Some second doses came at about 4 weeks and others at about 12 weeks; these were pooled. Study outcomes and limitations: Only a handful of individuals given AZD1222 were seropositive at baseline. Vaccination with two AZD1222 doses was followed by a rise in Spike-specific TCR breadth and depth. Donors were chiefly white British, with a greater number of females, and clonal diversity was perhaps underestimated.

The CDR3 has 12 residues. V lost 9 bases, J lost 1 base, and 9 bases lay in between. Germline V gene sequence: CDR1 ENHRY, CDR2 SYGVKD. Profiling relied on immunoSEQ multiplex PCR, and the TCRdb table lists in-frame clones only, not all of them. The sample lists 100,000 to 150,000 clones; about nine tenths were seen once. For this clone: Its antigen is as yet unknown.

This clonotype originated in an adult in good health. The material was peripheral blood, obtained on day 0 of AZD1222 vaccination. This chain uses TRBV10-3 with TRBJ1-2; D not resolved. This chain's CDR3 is CAINWGNYGYTF. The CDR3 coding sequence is TGTGCCATAAACTGGGGTAACTATGGCTACACCTTC.